There are a few counts of the clone carrying this T cell receptor beta chain. The library targeted TCRbeta and was prepared with unique molecular identifiers. TCRdb reprocessed the PCR reads via MiXCR and lists one record per CDR3 protein. The profile shows 330,000 or so distinct CDR3 sequences, approximately 10% of them singletons. CDR1 DFQATT and CDR2 SNEGSKA come from the germline V gene (reference sequence). This CDR3 region has 14 residues. The trim removed 3 bases at V and 7 bases at J, leaving 11 bases unmatched. These data are taken from a study of T-cell reconstitution after alpha-beta-depleted transplantation in children.

The chain carries TRBV20-1 and TRBJ2-5, with 7 bases identical to TRBD1. The sample here was PBMCs from the stem cell graft donor, taken from the stem cell graft. The sequence derives from a human donor who donated a stem cell graft to a child with acute lymphoblastic leukemia. CDR3 coding DNA: TGCAGTGCTAGCGTTGGGCAGGGGGTGCGGACCCAGTACTTC. Translated: CSASVGQGVRTQYF.